This TCR beta chain derives from a study of T cells expressing NK-cell markers. Findings and caveats of the study: No clear determination of HCMV specificity was made for expanded NKG2C+ T cell clones.

Each CDR3 protein gets one entry in TCRdb, which reprocessed the 5' RACE reads and gives no DNA. In all, the sample yields about 460,000 distinct CDR3 sequences. A word on this clonotype: Its antigen is undetermined.

CDR3 length: 14 amino acids. The chain carries TRBV12-3 or TRBV12-4 and TRBJ1-5. The specimen sequenced was blood T cells: a sorted CD56 or NKG2C T cell subset, CD4+ or CD8+ T cells, or bulk PBMC T cells (not recorded which). This TCR was sampled from a woman in her forties or fifties in good health. The CDR3 sequence is CASSFEGSNQPQHF.